Below, one TCR beta chain is given with its context. This specimen comes from a study of blood T cell repertoires in COVID-19. In the original workflow: Cell counts per sample came from amplifying reference gene primers. Some clones are missing from TCRdb's copy, which holds only in-frame ones; the method was immunoSEQ multiplex PCR. Clone size and the V and J calls come from that table; the DNA yielded D and trimming. The table has approximately 190,000 clones, just under 85% seen once; the top ten hold 5% to 6.5%. The CDR3 consists of 17 residues. Trimming at V came to 7 bases and at J to 2 bases, leaving 14 bases not matched to a gene. The germline V gene has CDR1 MDHEN and CDR2 SYDVKM.

Sequences were obtained from peripheral blood. The clonotype comes from a woman aged 70-85 years with active or convalescent COVID-19. V and J are TRBV28 and TRBJ1-2; 9 positions match TRBD1. The DNA of the CDR3 is TGTGCCAGCACCTCATTTCGGGGGACAGGGTTGAACTATGGCTACACCTTC. It encodes CASTSFRGTGLNYGYTF.